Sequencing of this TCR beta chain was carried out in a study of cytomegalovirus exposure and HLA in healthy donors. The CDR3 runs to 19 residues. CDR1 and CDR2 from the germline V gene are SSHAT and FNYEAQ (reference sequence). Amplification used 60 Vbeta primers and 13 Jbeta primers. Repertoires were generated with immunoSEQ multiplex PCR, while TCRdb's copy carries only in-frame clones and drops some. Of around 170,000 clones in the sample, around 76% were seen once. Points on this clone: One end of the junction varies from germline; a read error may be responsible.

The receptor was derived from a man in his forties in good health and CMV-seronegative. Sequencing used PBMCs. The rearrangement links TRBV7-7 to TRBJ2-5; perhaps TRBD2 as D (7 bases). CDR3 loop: CASSLESPKRGGLEETQYF. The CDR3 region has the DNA TGTGCTAGCAGCTTAGAGAGCCCAAAGAGGGGGGGTCTGGAGGAGACCCAGTACTTC.